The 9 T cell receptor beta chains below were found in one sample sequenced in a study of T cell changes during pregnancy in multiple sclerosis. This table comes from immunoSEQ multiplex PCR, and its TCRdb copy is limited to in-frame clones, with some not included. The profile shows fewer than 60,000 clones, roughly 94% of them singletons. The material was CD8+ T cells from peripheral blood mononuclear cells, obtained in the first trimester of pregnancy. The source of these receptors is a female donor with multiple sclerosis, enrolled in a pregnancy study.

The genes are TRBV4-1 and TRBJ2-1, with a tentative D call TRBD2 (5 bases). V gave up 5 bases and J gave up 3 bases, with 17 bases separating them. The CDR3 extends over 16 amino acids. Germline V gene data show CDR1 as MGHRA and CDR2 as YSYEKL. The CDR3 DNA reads TGCGCCAGCAGCATCGTAGCGAGTGGAGACTACAATGAGCAGTTCTTC. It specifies CASSIVASGDYNEQFF.

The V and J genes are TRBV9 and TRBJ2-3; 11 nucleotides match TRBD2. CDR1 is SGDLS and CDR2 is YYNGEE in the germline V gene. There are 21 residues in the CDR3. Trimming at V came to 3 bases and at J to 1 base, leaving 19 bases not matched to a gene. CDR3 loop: CASSAPDPNIRLAGRTDTQYF. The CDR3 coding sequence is TGTGCCAGCAGCGCACCAGACCCCAACATCAGACTAGCGGGACGCACAGATACGCAGTATTTT.

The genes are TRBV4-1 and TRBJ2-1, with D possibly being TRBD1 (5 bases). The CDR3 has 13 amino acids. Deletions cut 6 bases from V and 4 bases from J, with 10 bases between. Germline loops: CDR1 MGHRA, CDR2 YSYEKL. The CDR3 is CASRRPGYNEQFF. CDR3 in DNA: TGCGCCAGCAGGCGTCCAGGGTACAATGAGCAGTTCTTC.

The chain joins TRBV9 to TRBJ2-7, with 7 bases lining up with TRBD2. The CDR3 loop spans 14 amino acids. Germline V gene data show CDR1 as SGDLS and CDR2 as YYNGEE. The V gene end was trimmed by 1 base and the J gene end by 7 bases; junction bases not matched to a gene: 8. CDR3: CASSVRAGVREQYF. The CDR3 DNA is TGTGCCAGCAGCGTAAGGGCGGGAGTGCGGGAGCAGTACTTC.

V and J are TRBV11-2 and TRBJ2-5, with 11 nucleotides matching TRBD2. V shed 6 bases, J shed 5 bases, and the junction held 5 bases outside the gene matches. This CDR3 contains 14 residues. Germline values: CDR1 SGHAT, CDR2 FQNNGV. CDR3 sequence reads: CASSPGLAVETQYF. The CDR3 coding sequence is TGTGCCAGCAGTCCGGGACTAGCGGTCGAGACCCAGTACTTC.

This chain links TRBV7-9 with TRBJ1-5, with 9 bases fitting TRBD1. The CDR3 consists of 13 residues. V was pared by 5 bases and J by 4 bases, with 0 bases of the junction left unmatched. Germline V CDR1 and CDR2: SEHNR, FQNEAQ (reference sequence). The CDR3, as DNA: TGTGCCAGCAGCGGACAGGGGAATCAGCCCCAGCATTTT. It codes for CASSGQGNQPQHF.

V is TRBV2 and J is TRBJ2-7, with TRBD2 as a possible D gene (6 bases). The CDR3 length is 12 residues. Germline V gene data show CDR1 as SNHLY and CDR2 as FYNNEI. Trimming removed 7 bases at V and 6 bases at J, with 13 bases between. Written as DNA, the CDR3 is TGTGCCAGCACCGACATGGGGGGCGAGCAGTACTTC. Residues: CASTDMGGEQYF.

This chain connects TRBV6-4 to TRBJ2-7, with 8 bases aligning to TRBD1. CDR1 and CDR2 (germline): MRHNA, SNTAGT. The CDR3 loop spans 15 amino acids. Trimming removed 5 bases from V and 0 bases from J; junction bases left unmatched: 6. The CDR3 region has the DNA TGTGCCAGCAGTTGGGACAGGCCACTCTCCTACGAGCAGTACTTC. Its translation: CASSWDRPLSYEQYF.

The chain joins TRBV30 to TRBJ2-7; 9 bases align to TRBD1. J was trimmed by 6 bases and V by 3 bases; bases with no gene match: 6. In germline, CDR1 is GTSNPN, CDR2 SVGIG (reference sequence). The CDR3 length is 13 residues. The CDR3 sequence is CAWSPGTGTEQYF. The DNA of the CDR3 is TGTGCCTGGAGCCCCGGGACAGGGACCGAGCAGTACTTC. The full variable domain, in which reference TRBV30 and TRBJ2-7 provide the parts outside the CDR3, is SQTIHQWPATLVQPVGSPLSLECTVEGTSNPNLYWYRQAAGRGLQLLFYSVGIGQISSEVPQNLSASRPQDRQFILSSKKLLLSDSGFYLCAWSPGTGTEQYFGPGTRLTVT.